This T cell receptor beta chain originates from a study of shared clonotypes between healthy human individuals. At the level of the study: Used for every donor were three CD4 naive, three CD4 memory, two CD8 naive and one CD8 memory plate.

Findings of the study overall: Sharing across four donors was seen in roughly 5.2% of naive CD4 clonotypes. With few donors, the genetic and exposure-history diversity represented was limited.

This clone was found once. Its antigen is unknown. The protocol was immunoSEQ multiplex PCR, while the TCRdb copy is restricted to in-frame clones and leaves out a portion. This table has some 2.4 million clones, approximately 94% appearing once. This clonotype was obtained from a man aged 18 to 30 in good health. Some clones in this sample may be carry-over from other donors' samples. The sequenced material came from naive CD4+ T cells from PBMCs. The subset: CD45RA+ positively selected.

The CDR3 is CASSYTTGSNEKLFF. CDR3 nucleotide sequence: TGTGCCAGCAGTTACACGACAGGTTCTAATGAAAAACTGTTTTTT. The chain couples TRBV6-5 to TRBJ1-4; TRBD1 is a possible D gene (6 bases). Germline V gives CDR1 MNHEY, CDR2 SVGAGI. The CDR3 contains 15 residues. V was clipped by 2 bases and J by 3 bases, with 10 bases between them.